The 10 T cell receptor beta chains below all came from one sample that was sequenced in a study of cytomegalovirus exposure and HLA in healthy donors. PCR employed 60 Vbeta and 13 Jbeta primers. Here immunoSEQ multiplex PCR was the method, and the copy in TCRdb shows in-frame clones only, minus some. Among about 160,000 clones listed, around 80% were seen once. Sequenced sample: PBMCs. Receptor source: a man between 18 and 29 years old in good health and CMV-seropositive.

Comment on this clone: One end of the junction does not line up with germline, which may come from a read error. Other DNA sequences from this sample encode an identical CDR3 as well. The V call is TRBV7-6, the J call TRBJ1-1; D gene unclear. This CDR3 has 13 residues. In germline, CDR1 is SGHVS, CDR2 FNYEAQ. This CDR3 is CASSLAVGGEAFF. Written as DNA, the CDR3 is TGTGCCAGCAGCTTAGCGGTAGGAGGTGAAGCCTTCTTT.

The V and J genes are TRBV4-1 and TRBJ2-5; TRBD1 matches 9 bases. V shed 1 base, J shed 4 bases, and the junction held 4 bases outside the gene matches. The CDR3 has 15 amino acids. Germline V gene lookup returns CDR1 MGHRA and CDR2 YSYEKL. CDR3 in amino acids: CASSQGEDRGETQYF. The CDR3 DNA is TGCGCCAGCAGCCAAGGCGAGGACAGGGGAGAGACCCAGTACTTC.

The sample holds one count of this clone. The CDR3 region has the DNA TGTGCCAGCAGCTTTAAGGGACAGCATACTGAAGCTTTCTTT. It codes for CASSFKGQHTEAFF. This sequence joins TRBV7-9 and TRBJ1-1; 7 bases are shared with TRBD1. V shed 3 bases and J 5 bases; nucleotides not matched to a gene: 6. The CDR3 is 14 residues long. The germline V gene encodes CDR1 SEHNR and CDR2 FQNEAQ (reference sequence).

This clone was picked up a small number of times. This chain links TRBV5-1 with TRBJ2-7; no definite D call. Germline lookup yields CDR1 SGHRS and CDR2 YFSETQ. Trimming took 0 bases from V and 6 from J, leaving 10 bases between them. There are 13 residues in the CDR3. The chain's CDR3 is CASSLGAGTEQYF. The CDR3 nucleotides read TGCGCCAGCAGCTTGGGGGCCGGAACCGAGCAGTACTTC.

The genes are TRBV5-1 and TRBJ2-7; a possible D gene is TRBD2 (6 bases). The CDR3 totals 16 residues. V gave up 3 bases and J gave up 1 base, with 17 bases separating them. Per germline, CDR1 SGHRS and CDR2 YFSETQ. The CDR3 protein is CASSSTGTSRSYEQYF. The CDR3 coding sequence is TGCGCCAGCAGCTCGACCGGGACTTCCAGATCCTACGAGCAGTACTTC.

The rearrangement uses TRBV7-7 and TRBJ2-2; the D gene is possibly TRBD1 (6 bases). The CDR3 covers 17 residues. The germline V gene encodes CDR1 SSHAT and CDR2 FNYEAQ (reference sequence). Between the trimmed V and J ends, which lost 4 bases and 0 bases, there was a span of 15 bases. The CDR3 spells CASSSDYREANTGELFF. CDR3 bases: TGTGCCAGCAGCTCTGACTACAGGGAAGCGAACACCGGGGAGCTGTTTTTT.

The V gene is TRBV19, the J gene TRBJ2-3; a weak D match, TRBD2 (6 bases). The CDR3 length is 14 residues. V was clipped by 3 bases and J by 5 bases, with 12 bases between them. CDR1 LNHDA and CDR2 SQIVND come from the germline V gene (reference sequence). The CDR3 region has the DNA TGTGCCAGTAGTATCGGGACTGGGAGAGATACGCAGTATTTT. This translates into CASSIGTGRDTQYF.

This CDR3 is CASSPRDWNGYTF. The CDR3 DNA is TGTGCCAGCTCACCACGGGACTGGAATGGCTACACCTTC. This chain joins TRBV18 and TRBJ1-2, with a weak D call TRBD1 (5 bases). V dropped 1 base and J dropped 6 bases, with 9 bases sitting between them. CDR1 is KGHSH and CDR2 is LQKENI in the germline V gene. The CDR3 sequence is 13 residues long.

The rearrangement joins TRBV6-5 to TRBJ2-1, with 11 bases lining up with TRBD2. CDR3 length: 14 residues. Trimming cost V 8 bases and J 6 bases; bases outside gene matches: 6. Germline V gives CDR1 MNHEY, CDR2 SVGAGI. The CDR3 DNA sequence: TGTGCCAGCCATACTAGCGGGAGTTTCAATGAGCAGTTCTTC. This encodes CASHTSGSFNEQFF.

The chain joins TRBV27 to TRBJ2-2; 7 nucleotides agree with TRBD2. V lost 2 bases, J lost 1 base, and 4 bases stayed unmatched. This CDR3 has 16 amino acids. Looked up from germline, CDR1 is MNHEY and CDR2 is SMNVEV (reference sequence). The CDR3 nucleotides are TGTGCCAGCAGTTTACAAGCTAGCGGGAACACCGGGGAGCTGTTTTTT. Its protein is CASSLQASGNTGELFF.